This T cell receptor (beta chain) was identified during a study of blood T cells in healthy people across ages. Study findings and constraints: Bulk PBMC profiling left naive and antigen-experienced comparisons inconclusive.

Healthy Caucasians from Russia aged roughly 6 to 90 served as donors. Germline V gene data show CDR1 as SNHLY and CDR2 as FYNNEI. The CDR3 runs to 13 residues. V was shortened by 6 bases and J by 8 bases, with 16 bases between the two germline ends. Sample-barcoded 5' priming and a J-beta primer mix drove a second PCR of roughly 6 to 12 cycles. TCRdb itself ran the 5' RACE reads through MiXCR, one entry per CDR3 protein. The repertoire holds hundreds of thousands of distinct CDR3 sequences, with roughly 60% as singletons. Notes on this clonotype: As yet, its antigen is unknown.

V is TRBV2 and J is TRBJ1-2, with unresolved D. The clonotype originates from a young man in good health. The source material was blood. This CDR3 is CASSAEQWEGYTF. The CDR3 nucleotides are TGTGCCAGCAGCGCCGAGCAATGGGAGGGCTACACCTTC.